This TCR beta chain was documented in a study of a mutant IDH1 vaccine in newly diagnosed glioma. Study information: Patients had received radiotherapy, temozolomide, or both previously, most receiving both.

Germline lookup yields CDR1 SGHDT and CDR2 YYEEEE. V lost 4 bases, J lost 8 bases, and 16 bases lay in between. The CDR3 length is 14 residues. Turning to this clone: What it binds is unknown.

The repertoire was sequenced with immunoSEQ multiplex PCR; TCRdb's copy has only in-frame clones and lacks some. The sample records about 83,000 clones, 80% to 90% being singletons. Study-wide results and caveats: Pseudoprogression appears to have had no connection to changes in top peripheral T cell clonotypes. Researchers report vaccine-induced immune responses in over 90% of patients.

Noted time point: week 47, end of study. The content of each vaccine dose was 300 ug of mutant IDH1 20-mer peptide, and topical imiquimod accompanied it. The sequence was obtained from a man in his forties with glioma. Sequencing was performed on PBMCs, taken from a glioma patient whose treatment included an IDH1 peptide vaccine. The chain uses TRBV5-6 and TRBJ2-4; D remains unclear. The CDR3 loop reads CASSRGVGWDIQYF. CDR3 sequence (DNA): TGTGCCAGCAGCCGAGGCGTGGGCTGGGACATTCAGTACTTC.